These 21 T cell receptor beta chains share one sample of origin, sequenced in a study of blood T cells in healthy people across ages. Together with a sample-barcoded 5' primer, a J-beta primer mix was included in a second PCR lasting roughly 6 to 12 cycles. A single record per CDR3 protein comes from TCRdb applying MiXCR to the 5' RACE reads. In the table there are approximately 800,000 distinct CDR3 sequences, roughly 60% of which are singletons. Material for sequencing was blood. All receptors derive from a man aged 30 to 39 in good health.

About this clonotype: A much larger clone lies a single base off, so this may be a read error. The V gene is TRBV9, the J gene TRBJ2-4, with 10 bases that match TRBD1. The J call may be mistaken, given a closer DNA end match to TRBJ2-7. Germline V gene lookup returns CDR1 SGDLS and CDR2 YYNGEE. The CDR3 is 15 amino acids. Here the CDR3 reads CVSSVGQGVGYEQYF. The CDR3, as DNA: TGTGTCAGCAGCGTAGGACAGGGGGTGGGTTACGAGCAGTACTTC.

This chain connects TRBV12-3 or TRBV12-4 to TRBJ2-3; 8 bases agree with TRBD2. Unmatched junction bases numbered 9, after V lost 7 bases and J lost 0 bases. This CDR3 contains 16 residues. CDR3 in DNA: TGTGCCAGCACCCGATTTGAGCGGGGGAGCACAGATACGCAGTATTTT. Translation: CASTRFERGSTDTQYF.

This sequence joins TRBV20-1 and TRBJ2-2, with 7 bases aligning to TRBD2. The V gene's germline CDR1 is DFQATT and CDR2 SNEGSKA (reference sequence). There are 12 residues in the CDR3. After removal of 6 bases from V and 4 bases from J, the junction contained 2 bases not matched to a gene. CDR3 protein: CSAPGGTGELFF. In DNA form, the CDR3 reads TGCAGTGCCCCGGGGGGCACCGGGGAGCTGTTTTTT.

V usage is TRBV3-1 and J usage is TRBJ2-5, with D possibly being TRBD1 or TRBD2 (6 bases each). V lost 8 bases to trimming and J lost 5 bases, with 15 bases between them. Germline V gene lookup returns CDR1 LGHDT and CDR2 YNNKEL (reference sequence). This CDR3 is 13 amino acids long. This CDR3 is CASQKGGSETQYF. The CDR3 DNA sequence: TGTGCCAGCCAGAAGGGGGGTTCCGAGACCCAGTACTTC.

The genes are TRBV7-9 and TRBJ1-1; 7 nucleotides line up with TRBD1. V shed 5 bases, J shed 4 bases, and the junction held 7 bases outside the gene matches. Germline assignment: CDR1 SEHNR and CDR2 FQNEAQ (reference sequence). The CDR3 contains 14 residues. DNA for the CDR3: TGTGCCAGCAGCACCCGACAGGGTTTCACTGAAGCTTTCTTT. As protein: CASSTRQGFTEAFF.

This clonotype came up many times. This rearrangement joins TRBV29-1 to TRBJ2-3, with 8 bases that match TRBD1. In germline, CDR1 is SQVTM, CDR2 ANQGSEA. V was pared by 5 bases and J by 4 bases, with 5 bases of the junction left unmatched. The CDR3 covers 13 residues. The CDR3 nucleotides are TGCAGCGTTAAACAGGGGGTGGCAGATACGCAGTATTTT. Translating gives CSVKQGVADTQYF.

The chain uses TRBV7-2 and TRBJ2-1, with 12 bases that match TRBD2. The V gene end was trimmed by 6 bases and the J gene end by 8 bases; junction bases not matched to a gene: 5. This CDR3 region has 14 residues. Germline CDR1 SGHTA, CDR2 FQGNSA. The CDR3 is CASRTSGSSDEQFF. Written as DNA, the CDR3 is TGTGCCAGCAGGACTAGCGGGAGTTCCGATGAGCAGTTCTTC.

This clonotype was observed a few times. This CDR3 reads CASSQYTVTDTQYF. Written as DNA, the CDR3 is TGTGCCAGCAGCCAATACACAGTCACAGATACGCAGTATTTT. The V gene is TRBV14, the J gene TRBJ2-3; D remains ambiguous. Germline V gene sequence: CDR1 SGHDN, CDR2 FVKESK. This CDR3 region has 14 residues. The ends were cut back, 2 bases at V and 2 bases at J, with 8 bases in the middle.

This chain joins TRBV2 and TRBJ1-2; 7 bases are a match to TRBD1. The junction had 8 bases not matched to a gene; V was cut back by 7 bases and J by 6 bases. Per the germline V gene, CDR1 is SNHLY and CDR2 is FYNNEI. The CDR3 has 13 residues. The CDR3 coding sequence is TGTGCCAGCACCAAGACAGGGATTAATGGCTACACCTTC. As protein: CASTKTGINGYTF.

The chain couples TRBV20-1 to TRBJ2-3; D remains unclear. The CDR3 loop spans 14 amino acids. Germline-derived CDR1 and CDR2 are DFQATT and SNEGSKA (reference sequence). Trimming shortened V by 2 bases and J by 0 bases, and 9 bases separated the two germline ends. CDR3 amino acids: CSARSQTSTDTQYF. The DNA for the CDR3 is TGCAGTGCTAGAAGTCAGACTAGCACAGATACGCAGTATTTT.

In this sample, this clonotype turned up a few times. The V gene is TRBV12-3 or TRBV12-4, the J gene TRBJ1-5; perhaps TRBD1 as D (6 bases). V shed 6 bases and J shed 6 bases, with 18 bases lying between them. The CDR3 totals 15 residues. CDR3 amino acids: CASSPLTGKGQPQHF. CDR3 nucleotides: TGTGCCAGCAGCCCCCTTACAGGGAAGGGTCAGCCCCAGCATTTT.

The chain joins TRBV3-1 to TRBJ2-5; no reliable D call. The germline V gene has CDR1 LGHDT and CDR2 YNNKEL (reference sequence). The CDR3 consists of 10 residues. The V end was cut by 3 bases, the J end by 8 bases, with 4 bases between. CDR3 sequence: CASSQVTQYF. The DNA of the CDR3 is TGTGCCAGCAGCCAGGTCACCCAGTACTTC.

CDR3 sequence (DNA): TGTGCCAGCAGTGAAAGGACTCTTAATGAGCAGTACTTC. Amino acid sequence: CASSERTLNEQYF. This chain uses TRBV7-9 with TRBJ2-7, with D possibly being TRBD2 (5 bases). CDR3 size: 13 residues. Germline assignment: CDR1 SEHNR and CDR2 FQNEAQ (reference sequence). V lost 6 bases, J lost 7 bases, and 16 bases lay in between.

This chain uses TRBV4-1 with TRBJ1-1, with 12 bases aligning to TRBD1. Losses at the gene ends were 3 bases for V and 0 bases for J; bases not matched to a gene: 8. The length of the CDR3 is 18 residues. The germline gives CDR1 MGHRA, CDR2 YSYEKL. CDR3 loop: CASSHSGTGGWLNTEAFF. The CDR3 nucleotides read TGCGCCAGCAGCCACAGCGGGACAGGGGGCTGGCTGAACACTGAAGCTTTCTTT.

V and J are TRBV18 and TRBJ1-1; unclear D gene. V lost 3 bases and J 7 bases, leaving 15 bases between the germline ends. The germline gives CDR1 KGHSH, CDR2 LQKENI. The CDR3 is 14 amino acids. CDR3 protein: CASSPLVRSGEAFF. The DNA of the CDR3 is TGTGCCAGCTCACCTCTAGTTCGCTCTGGTGAAGCTTTCTTT.

The genes are TRBV7-2 and TRBJ2-5, with 15 bases aligning to TRBD2. Trimming cost V 2 bases and J 11 bases; bases outside gene matches: 15. Germline values: CDR1 SGHTA, CDR2 FQGNSA. The CDR3 extends over 18 amino acids. CDR3 region: CASSLSLPGTSGRSEQYF. DNA for the CDR3: TGTGCCAGCAGCTTATCCCTTCCCGGGACTAGCGGGAGGAGTGAGCAGTACTTC.

In its sample, this clonotype was seen a few times. The gene calls are TRBV29-1 and TRBJ1-2, with D perhaps matching TRBD1 (6 bases). The V gene's germline CDR1 is SQVTM and CDR2 ANQGSEA. V dropped 6 bases and J dropped 2 bases, with 13 bases sitting between them. The CDR3 covers 13 residues. The CDR3 DNA follows: TGCAGCGTACAGGACAGATTAAACTATGGCTACACCTTC. It is translated as CSVQDRLNYGYTF. Using reference TRBV29-1 and TRBJ1-2 for the parts outside the CDR3, the full variable domain is SAVISQKPSRDICQRGTSLTIQCQVDSQVTMMFWYRQQPGQSLTLIATANQGSEATYESGFVIDKFPISRPNLTFSTLTVSNMSPEDSSIYLCSVQDRLNYGYTFGSGTRLTVV.

This chain connects TRBV7-6 to TRBJ2-1, with 9 bases aligning to TRBD1. J lost 6 bases, V lost 1 base, and 7 bases had no gene match. Germline V gene lookup returns CDR1 SGHVS and CDR2 FNYEAQ. This CDR3 has 16 residues. The CDR3 sequence: CASSLDPGTGINEQFF. CDR3 nucleotides: TGTGCCAGCAGCTTAGATCCCGGGACAGGGATCAATGAGCAGTTCTTC.

This chain uses TRBV30 with TRBJ1-2; D ambiguous. In germline, CDR1 is GTSNPN, CDR2 SVGIG (reference sequence). The V gene lost 0 bases and the J gene lost 0 bases, with 5 bases spanning the gap. The CDR3 totals 13 residues. CDR3 coding DNA: TGTGCCTGGAGTGTGTCCGCTAACTATGGCTACACCTTC. Protein: CAWSVSANYGYTF.

This clonotype was counted between two and nine times. V is TRBV5-1 and J is TRBJ1-4; perhaps TRBD1 as D (5 bases). The germline V gene has CDR1 SGHRS and CDR2 YFSETQ. Trimming pared 7 bases from V and 0 bases from J, leaving 13 bases between. This CDR3 contains 15 residues. In DNA, the CDR3 is TGCGCCAGCGCACAAACGGGGGCAACTAATGAAAAACTGTTTTTT. It yields the protein CASAQTGATNEKLFF.

The chain has TRBV6-6 and TRBJ2-1, with 10 bases matching TRBD1. CDR1 and CDR2 from the germline V gene are MNHNY and SVGAGI (reference sequence). The CDR3 loop spans 15 amino acids. Trimming took 6 bases from V and 4 from J; bases not matched to a gene: 6. As DNA, the CDR3 is TGTGCCAGCAGGGACAGGGGGGGCCTTTACAATGAGCAGTTCTTC. This sequence encodes CASRDRGGLYNEQFF.